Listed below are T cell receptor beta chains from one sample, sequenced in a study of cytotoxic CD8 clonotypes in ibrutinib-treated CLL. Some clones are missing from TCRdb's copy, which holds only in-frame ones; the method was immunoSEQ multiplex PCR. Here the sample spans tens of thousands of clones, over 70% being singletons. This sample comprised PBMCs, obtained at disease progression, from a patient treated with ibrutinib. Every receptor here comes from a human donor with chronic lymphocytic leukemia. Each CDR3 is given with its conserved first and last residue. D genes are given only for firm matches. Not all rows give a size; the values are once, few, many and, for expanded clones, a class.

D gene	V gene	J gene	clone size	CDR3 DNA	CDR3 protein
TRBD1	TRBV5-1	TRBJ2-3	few	TGCGCCAGCAGCCCCACCCCGGGACAGAGCACAGATACGCAGTATTTT	CASSPTPGQSTDTQYF
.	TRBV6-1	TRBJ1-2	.	TGTGCCAGCAGAAACAGGGAGCCTAACTATGGCTACACCTTC	CASRNREPNYGYTF
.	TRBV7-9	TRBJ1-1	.	TGTGCCAGCAGCCCCCCAGGCCAGCTGCTGAACACTGAAGCTTTCTTT	CASSPPGQLLNTEAFF
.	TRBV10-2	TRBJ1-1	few	TGCGCCAGCAGTGAGCTCTACCGACGGGCTTTCTTT	CASSELYRRAFF
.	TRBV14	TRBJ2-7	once	TGTGCCAGCAGCCTTACAGGGTTTCGGCACGAGCAGTACTTC	CASSLTGFRHEQYF
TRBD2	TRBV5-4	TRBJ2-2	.	TGTGCCAGCAGCCCTGGGACTAGCAGGGCCGGGGAGCTGTTTTTT	CASSPGTSRAGELFF
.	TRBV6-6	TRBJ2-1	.	TGTGCCAGCAGCCCCAGGGATGAGCAGTTCTTC	CASSPRDEQFF
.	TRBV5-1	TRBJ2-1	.	TGCGCCAGCAGCTTGGGGCAGGACCCCTACAATGAGCAGTTCTTC	CASSLGQDPYNEQFF
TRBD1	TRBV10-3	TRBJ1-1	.	TGTGCCGCATCAGTCGGGACAGGGACTGAAGCTTTCTTT	CAASVGTGTEAFF
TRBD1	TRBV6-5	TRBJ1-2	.	TGTGCCAGCAGTTCCACAGGGGACACCTATGGCTACACCTTC	CASSSTGDTYGYTF